This T cell receptor (beta chain) is from a study of blood T cell repertoires in COVID-19. Study background: From T cells, B-cell-depleted T cells, or PBMCs came the material, which was cDNA or gDNA.

V gave up 5 bases and J gave up 7 bases; unmatched junction bases: 8. The CDR3 contains 14 residues. Germline CDR1 SGHAT, CDR2 FQNNGV. Only in-frame clones appear in the TCRdb table, and some are missing; sequencing was by immunoSEQ multiplex PCR. This sample yields approximately 110,000 clones, of which roughly four fifths are seen a single time; approximately 10% belongs to the top ten. The chain carries TRBV11-2 and TRBJ2-5; TRBD2 matches 9 bases. Sequences were obtained from peripheral blood. The receptor was isolated from a woman aged 70-85 years with acute or convalescent COVID-19. CDR3 sequence reads: CASSVGGGARTQYF. The CDR3 bases are TGTGCCAGCAGCGTGGGCGGGGGGGCGAGGACCCAGTACTTC.